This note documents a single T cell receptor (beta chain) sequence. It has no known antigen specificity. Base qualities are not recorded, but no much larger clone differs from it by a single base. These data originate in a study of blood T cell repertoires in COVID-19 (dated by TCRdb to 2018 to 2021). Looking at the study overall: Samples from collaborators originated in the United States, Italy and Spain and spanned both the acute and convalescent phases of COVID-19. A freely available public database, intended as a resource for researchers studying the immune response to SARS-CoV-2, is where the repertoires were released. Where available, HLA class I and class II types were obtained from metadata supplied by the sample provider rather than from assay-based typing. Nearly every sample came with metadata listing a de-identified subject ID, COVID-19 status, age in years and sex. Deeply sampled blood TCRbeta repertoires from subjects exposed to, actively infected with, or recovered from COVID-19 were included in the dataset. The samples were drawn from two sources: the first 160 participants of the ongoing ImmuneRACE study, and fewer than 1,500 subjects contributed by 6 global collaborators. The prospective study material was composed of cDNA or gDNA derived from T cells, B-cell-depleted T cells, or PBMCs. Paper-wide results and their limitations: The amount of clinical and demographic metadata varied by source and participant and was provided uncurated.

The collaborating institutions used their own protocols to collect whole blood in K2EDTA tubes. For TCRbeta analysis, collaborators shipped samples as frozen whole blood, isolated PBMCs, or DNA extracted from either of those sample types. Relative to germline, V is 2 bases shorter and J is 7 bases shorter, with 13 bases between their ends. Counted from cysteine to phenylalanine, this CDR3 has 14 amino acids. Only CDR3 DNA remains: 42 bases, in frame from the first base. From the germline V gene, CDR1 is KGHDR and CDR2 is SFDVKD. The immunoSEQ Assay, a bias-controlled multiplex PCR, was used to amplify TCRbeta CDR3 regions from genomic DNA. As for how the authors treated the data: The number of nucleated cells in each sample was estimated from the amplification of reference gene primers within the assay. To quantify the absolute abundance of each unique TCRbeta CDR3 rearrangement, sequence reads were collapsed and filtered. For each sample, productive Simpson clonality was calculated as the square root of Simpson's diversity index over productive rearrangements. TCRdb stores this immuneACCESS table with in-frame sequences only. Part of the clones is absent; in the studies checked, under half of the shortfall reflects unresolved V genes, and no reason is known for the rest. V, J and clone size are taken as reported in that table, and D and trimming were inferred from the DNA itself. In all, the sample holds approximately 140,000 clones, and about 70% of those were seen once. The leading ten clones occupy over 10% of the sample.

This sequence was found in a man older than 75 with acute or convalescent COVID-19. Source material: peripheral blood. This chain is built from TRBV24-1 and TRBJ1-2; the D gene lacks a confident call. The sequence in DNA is TGTGCCACCAGTGATTCCGAGGGATCGATTGGCTACACCTTC. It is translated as CATSDSEGSIGYTF.